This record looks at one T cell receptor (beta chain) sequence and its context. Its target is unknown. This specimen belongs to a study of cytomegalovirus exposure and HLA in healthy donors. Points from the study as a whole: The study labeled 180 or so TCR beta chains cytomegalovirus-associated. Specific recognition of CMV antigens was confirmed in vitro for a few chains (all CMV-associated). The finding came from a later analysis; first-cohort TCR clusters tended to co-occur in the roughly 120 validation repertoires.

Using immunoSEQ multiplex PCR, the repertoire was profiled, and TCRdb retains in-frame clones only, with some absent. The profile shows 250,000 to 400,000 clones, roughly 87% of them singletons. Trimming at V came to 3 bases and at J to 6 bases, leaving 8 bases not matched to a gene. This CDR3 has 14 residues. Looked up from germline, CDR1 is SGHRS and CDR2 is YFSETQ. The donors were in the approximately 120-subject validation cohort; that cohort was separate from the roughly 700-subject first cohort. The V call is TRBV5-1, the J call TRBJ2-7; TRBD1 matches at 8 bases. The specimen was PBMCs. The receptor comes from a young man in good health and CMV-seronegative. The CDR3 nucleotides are TGCGCCAGCAGCTCAGCAGGGGGCTTAGGCGAGCAGTACTTC. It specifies CASSSAGGLGEQYF.